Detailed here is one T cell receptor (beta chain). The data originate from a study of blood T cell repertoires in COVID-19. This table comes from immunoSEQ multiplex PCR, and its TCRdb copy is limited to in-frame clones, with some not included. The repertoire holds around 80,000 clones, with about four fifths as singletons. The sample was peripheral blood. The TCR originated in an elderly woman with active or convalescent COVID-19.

This CDR3 reads CASSPGQGATNEKLFF. CDR3 nucleotides: TGTGCCAGTAGTCCAGGACAGGGGGCCACTAATGAAAAACTGTTTTTT. J is TRBJ1-4 and V is TRBV19; 11 nucleotides line up with TRBD1. Germline CDR1 and CDR2: LNHDA and SQIVND (reference sequence). CDR3 length: 16 residues. Unmatched junction bases numbered 4, after V lost 5 bases and J lost 2 bases.